Listed below are T cell receptor beta chains from one sample, sequenced in a study of T-cell memory formation after mild COVID-19. TCRdb analysed the 5' RACE reads with MiXCR anew, one entry per CDR3 protein. In the table there are fewer than 650,000 distinct CDR3 sequences, around 16% of which are singletons. Sequences were obtained from PBMCs or a T cell subset sorted from them (not recorded which). All receptors come from an adult woman who had mild COVID-19 (a few samples of this study predate the infection). Cell type and time point are not known. The CDR3 runs from the conserved cysteine through the conserved F or W. Fields, in order: CDR3 DNA, CDR3 protein, clone size, V gene, D gene, J gene. D genes are given only for firm matches. Rows give clone size only sometimes, using once, few, many, or a class for an expanded clone.

CDR3 DNA: TGTGCCACCAGTGAGGGGGGAACTAATGAAAAACTGTTTTTT
CDR3 protein: CATSEGGTNEKLFF
clone size: few
V gene: TRBV24-1
D gene: .
J gene: TRBJ1-4

CDR3 DNA: TGTGCCACCGGGAATGGGGTGACTGAAGCTTTCTTT
CDR3 protein: CATGNGVTEAFF
clone size: once
V gene: TRBV24-1
D gene: .
J gene: TRBJ1-1

CDR3 DNA: TGTGCCAGCAGCTTACTATGGGACGAGCAGTACTTC
CDR3 protein: CASSLLWDEQYF
clone size: many
V gene: TRBV7-9
D gene: .
J gene: TRBJ2-7

CDR3 DNA: TGTGCCAGCAGCCCTTTAGGTGAAGGGGAGACCCAGTACTTC
CDR3 protein: CASSPLGEGETQYF
clone size: few
V gene: TRBV6-6
D gene: .
J gene: TRBJ2-5

CDR3 DNA: TGCGCCAGCAGCTTGTACTGGGGGAACACTGAAGCTTTCTTT
CDR3 protein: CASSLYWGNTEAFF
clone size: .
V gene: TRBV5-1
D gene: .
J gene: TRBJ1-1

CDR3 DNA: TGTGCCAGCAGTCCAGGACGGCGTAGCACAGATACGCAGTATTTT
CDR3 protein: CASSPGRRSTDTQYF
clone size: .
V gene: TRBV27
D gene: .
J gene: TRBJ2-3

CDR3 DNA: TGCAGCGTTCATCGCAGGGGGCGTGACACTGAAGCTTTCTTT
CDR3 protein: CSVHRRGRDTEAFF
clone size: .
V gene: TRBV29-1
D gene: TRBD1
J gene: TRBJ1-1

CDR3 DNA: TGTGCCAGCAGTGTACCGGGACAGGGCTCCTACGAGCAGTACTTC
CDR3 protein: CASSVPGQGSYEQYF
clone size: .
V gene: TRBV6-2/TRBV6-3
D gene: TRBD1
J gene: TRBJ2-7

CDR3 DNA: TGCAGTGCTCCGGCACGGGGGACGCACGAGCAGTACTTC
CDR3 protein: CSAPARGTHEQYF
clone size: .
V gene: TRBV20-1
D gene: .
J gene: TRBJ2-7

CDR3 DNA: TGTGCCAGCAGCCCGTGGAATTCAGCGGGAGGGCCGGGGGAGACCCAGTACTTC
CDR3 protein: CASSPWNSAGGPGETQYF
clone size: .
V gene: TRBV11-2
D gene: TRBD2
J gene: TRBJ2-5

CDR3 DNA: TGCAGTGCTCGAAGGGCGGGGAGCTCCTACGAGCAGTACTTC
CDR3 protein: CSARRAGSSYEQYF
clone size: .
V gene: TRBV20-1
D gene: .
J gene: TRBJ2-7

CDR3 DNA: TGTGCCATCAGTGGTACAGGTGAGACTTCCTACGAGCAGTACTTC
CDR3 protein: CAISGTGETSYEQYF
clone size: .
V gene: TRBV10-3
D gene: .
J gene: TRBJ2-7

CDR3 DNA: TGTGCCACCAGCAGAGATTCTGTTGGAGGCTACACCTTC
CDR3 protein: CATSRDSVGGYTF
clone size: .
V gene: TRBV15
D gene: .
J gene: TRBJ1-2

CDR3 DNA: TGTGCCAGCCGAAAACAGGGGGGGAACACTGAAGCTTTCTTT
CDR3 protein: CASRKQGGNTEAFF
clone size: .
V gene: TRBV7-8
D gene: TRBD1
J gene: TRBJ1-1

CDR3 DNA: TGTGCCACCGGGGTTCAAGAGACCCAGTACTTC
CDR3 protein: CATGVQETQYF
clone size: .
V gene: TRBV24-1
D gene: .
J gene: TRBJ2-5

CDR3 DNA: TGTGCCAGCAGTGTCCCGGTAGGACAGAGCTCCTACAATGAGCAGTTCTTC
CDR3 protein: CASSVPVGQSSYNEQFF
clone size: .
V gene: TRBV6-1
D gene: .
J gene: TRBJ2-1

CDR3 DNA: TGTGCCAGCAGCCAAGACATTCCATTCTACCCTGGGGCCAACGTCCTGACTTTC
CDR3 protein: CASSQDIPFYPGANVLTF
clone size: few
V gene: TRBV3-1
D gene: .
J gene: TRBJ2-6

CDR3 DNA: TGCAGCCTGGGGACTAGCGGGAGCAGCACAGATACGCAGTATTTT
CDR3 protein: CSLGTSGSSTDTQYF
clone size: .
V gene: TRBV29-1
D gene: TRBD2
J gene: TRBJ2-3

CDR3 DNA: TGTGCCAGCAGTTACGTGGCGGATACGCAGTATTTT
CDR3 protein: CASSYVADTQYF
clone size: .
V gene: TRBV6-5
D gene: .
J gene: TRBJ2-3

CDR3 DNA: TGTGCCAGCAGTTCCCGGGACAGGGGGCCTTTGGGATCCGGCTACACCTTC
CDR3 protein: CASSSRDRGPLGSGYTF
clone size: few
V gene: TRBV12-3/TRBV12-4
D gene: TRBD1
J gene: TRBJ1-2

CDR3 DNA: TGTGCCAGCAGCGTGGACTCTGGGGCCAACGTCCTGACTTTC
CDR3 protein: CASSVDSGANVLTF
clone size: few
V gene: TRBV9
D gene: .
J gene: TRBJ2-6

CDR3 DNA: TGTGCCAGCAGTTGGGCAAAATCAGGGAGAGGAAGCAATCAGCCCCAGCATTTT
CDR3 protein: CASSWAKSGRGSNQPQHF
clone size: few
V gene: TRBV12-3/TRBV12-4
D gene: .
J gene: TRBJ1-5

CDR3 DNA: TGTGCCAGCAGCCAAGAACCTTCCCTCCCCATGAACACTGAAGCTTTCTTT
CDR3 protein: CASSQEPSLPMNTEAFF
clone size: .
V gene: TRBV4-2
D gene: .
J gene: TRBJ1-1

CDR3 DNA: TGCAGCGTTGAAGATTTTACAGGCTACAATGAGCAGTTCTTC
CDR3 protein: CSVEDFTGYNEQFF
clone size: few
V gene: TRBV29-1
D gene: .
J gene: TRBJ2-1

CDR3 DNA: TGTGCCAGCAAGGGACTAGAATTGTACGAGCAGTACTTC
CDR3 protein: CASKGLELYEQYF
clone size: few
V gene: TRBV6-1
D gene: TRBD2
J gene: TRBJ2-7

CDR3 DNA: TGTGCCAGCACCCAACCCCCGGGACAGTACTACAATGAGCAGTTCTTC
CDR3 protein: CASTQPPGQYYNEQFF
clone size: .
V gene: TRBV12-3/TRBV12-4
D gene: TRBD1
J gene: TRBJ2-1

CDR3 DNA: TGTGCCAGCAGTTTAGCAGTTTGGACAGGGGGCGAGAATCAGCCCCAGCATTTT
CDR3 protein: CASSLAVWTGGENQPQHF
clone size: .
V gene: TRBV12-3/TRBV12-4
D gene: TRBD1
J gene: TRBJ1-5

CDR3 DNA: TGTGCCAGCAGCCCCGGGCGACGCCAAGAGACCCAGTACTTC
CDR3 protein: CASSPGRRQETQYF
clone size: few
V gene: TRBV5-8
D gene: .
J gene: TRBJ2-5

CDR3 DNA: TGTGCCAGTACCCATAGCGGGAGGGGCTACAATGAGCAGTTCTTC
CDR3 protein: CASTHSGRGYNEQFF
clone size: .
V gene: TRBV19
D gene: TRBD2
J gene: TRBJ2-1

CDR3 DNA: TGTGCCAGCAGCTTCCTAAGATCGGGCCGACAGGGTCAAGAAAAACTGTTTTTT
CDR3 protein: CASSFLRSGRQGQEKLFF
clone size: few
V gene: TRBV7-9
D gene: TRBD1
J gene: TRBJ1-4

CDR3 DNA: TGCGCCAGCAGCTATGGACTAGCGGGATCGGGTACGGATACGCAGTATTTT
CDR3 protein: CASSYGLAGSGTDTQYF
clone size: many
V gene: TRBV5-1
D gene: TRBD2
J gene: TRBJ2-3

CDR3 DNA: TGCAGTGCTAGACCGGGACAGGGGGCGCGGGAGCAGTACTTC
CDR3 protein: CSARPGQGAREQYF
clone size: .
V gene: TRBV20-1
D gene: TRBD1
J gene: TRBJ2-7

CDR3 DNA: TGTGCCAGCAGTTACTCCAGGCGTCTGCACACTGAAGCTTTCTTT
CDR3 protein: CASSYSRRLHTEAFF
clone size: .
V gene: TRBV6-5
D gene: .
J gene: TRBJ1-1

CDR3 DNA: TGTGCCAGCAGTCCCAACACCGGGACTAGCGGAACTAAGCAGTTCTTC
CDR3 protein: CASSPNTGTSGTKQFF
clone size: .
V gene: TRBV12-3/TRBV12-4
D gene: TRBD2
J gene: TRBJ2-1

CDR3 DNA: TGCGCCAGCAGCCAATCCGGGACTTTAGATACGCAGTATTTT
CDR3 protein: CASSQSGTLDTQYF
clone size: .
V gene: TRBV4-1
D gene: .
J gene: TRBJ2-3

CDR3 DNA: TGTGCCAGCAGCGCGAGGGCAGGGGATGAAAAACTGTTTTTT
CDR3 protein: CASSARAGDEKLFF
clone size: .
V gene: TRBV9
D gene: .
J gene: TRBJ1-4

CDR3 DNA: TGTGCCAGTAGTACTGAATATAGCGGGAGGGCCGGAGAGCAGTACTTC
CDR3 protein: CASSTEYSGRAGEQYF
clone size: few
V gene: TRBV19
D gene: TRBD2
J gene: TRBJ2-7

CDR3 DNA: TGTGCCATCAGGGCGGGGGAAGAGACCCAGTACTTC
CDR3 protein: CAIRAGEETQYF
clone size: .
V gene: TRBV10-3
D gene: TRBD2
J gene: TRBJ2-5

CDR3 DNA: TGTGCCAGCTCACCAGGACTAGCGGGAGTGTATGGCACAGATACGCAGTATTTT
CDR3 protein: CASSPGLAGVYGTDTQYF
clone size: .
V gene: TRBV18
D gene: TRBD2
J gene: TRBJ2-3

CDR3 DNA: TGCAGTGCTACCTTCCCGGGGGGGGGAGACCCGGCAGAGACCCAGTACTTC
CDR3 protein: CSATFPGGGDPAETQYF
clone size: .
V gene: TRBV20-1
D gene: TRBD2
J gene: TRBJ2-5

CDR3 DNA: TGTGCCAGCAGTTTACTGACCGGGATTGAAAAACTGTTTTTT
CDR3 protein: CASSLLTGIEKLFF
clone size: few
V gene: TRBV6-5
D gene: .
J gene: TRBJ1-4

CDR3 DNA: TGTGCCAGCAGCGTAGGGTCCGGGACAGGGGACTACGAGCAGTACTTC
CDR3 protein: CASSVGSGTGDYEQYF
clone size: many
V gene: TRBV9
D gene: TRBD1
J gene: TRBJ2-7

CDR3 DNA: TGTGCCAGCAGTTCCACAGGGCCGGCTAATGAAAAACTGTTTTTT
CDR3 protein: CASSSTGPANEKLFF
clone size: .
V gene: TRBV27
D gene: .
J gene: TRBJ1-4

CDR3 DNA: TGTGCCAGCAGCCAAGACCAACCCGGGACAGCCTATGGCTACACCTTC
CDR3 protein: CASSQDQPGTAYGYTF
clone size: .
V gene: TRBV4-2
D gene: TRBD1
J gene: TRBJ1-2

CDR3 DNA: TGCGCCAGCAGCCTCTCCCCGGGACAGGGAAACATTCAGTACTTC
CDR3 protein: CASSLSPGQGNIQYF
clone size: .
V gene: TRBV5-1
D gene: TRBD1
J gene: TRBJ2-4

CDR3 DNA: TGCGCCAGCAGCCCGAGCGGGAGGTTTGCCTACAATGAGCAGTTCTTC
CDR3 protein: CASSPSGRFAYNEQFF
clone size: once
V gene: TRBV4-3
D gene: TRBD2
J gene: TRBJ2-1

CDR3 DNA: TGTGCCTGGACCGAGGGGGCCATTAGCAATGAGCAGTTCTTC
CDR3 protein: CAWTEGAISNEQFF
clone size: once
V gene: TRBV30
D gene: TRBD1
J gene: TRBJ2-1

CDR3 DNA: TGCAGCGTTGTTGGTCTATTTGGGGCCGGGGAGCTGTTTTTT
CDR3 protein: CSVVGLFGAGELFF
clone size: .
V gene: TRBV29-1
D gene: .
J gene: TRBJ2-2

CDR3 DNA: TGTGCCAGTAGTACCGGGACCAGGAACACCATATATTTT
CDR3 protein: CASSTGTRNTIYF
clone size: few
V gene: TRBV19
D gene: .
J gene: TRBJ1-3

CDR3 DNA: TGTGCCAGCAGCCCCCTCAGCGGGTATGGCTACACCTTC
CDR3 protein: CASSPLSGYGYTF
clone size: few
V gene: TRBV7-9
D gene: .
J gene: TRBJ1-2

CDR3 DNA: TGTGCCAGCTCCGGAACAGGAAAACCGAACACTGAAGCTTTCTTT
CDR3 protein: CASSGTGKPNTEAFF
clone size: few
V gene: TRBV18
D gene: .
J gene: TRBJ1-1